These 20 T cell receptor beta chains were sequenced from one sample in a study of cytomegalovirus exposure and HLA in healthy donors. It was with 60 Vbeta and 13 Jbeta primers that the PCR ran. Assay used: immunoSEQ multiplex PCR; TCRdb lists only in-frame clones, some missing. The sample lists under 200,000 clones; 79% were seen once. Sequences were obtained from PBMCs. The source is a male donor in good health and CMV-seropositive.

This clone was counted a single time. The CDR3 nucleotides are TGTGCCAGCAAATTCACAGGGGGCCCAGATACGCAGTATTTT. Its protein is CASKFTGGPDTQYF. The chain uses TRBV6-1 and TRBJ2-3; 9 bases align to TRBD1. The CDR3 sequence is 14 residues long. Germline CDR1 MNHNS, CDR2 SASEGT. Trimming at V came to 7 bases and at J to 4 bases, leaving 6 bases not matched to a gene.

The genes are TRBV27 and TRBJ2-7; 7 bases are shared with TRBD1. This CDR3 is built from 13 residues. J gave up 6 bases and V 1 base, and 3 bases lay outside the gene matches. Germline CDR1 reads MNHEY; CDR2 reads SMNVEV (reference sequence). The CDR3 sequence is CASSLLSGGEQYF. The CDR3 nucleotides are TGTGCCAGCAGTTTATTATCAGGGGGCGAGCAGTACTTC.

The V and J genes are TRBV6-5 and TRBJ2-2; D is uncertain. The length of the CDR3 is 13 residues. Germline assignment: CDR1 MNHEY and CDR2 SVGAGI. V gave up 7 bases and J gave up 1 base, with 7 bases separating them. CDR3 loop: CASKAENTGELFF. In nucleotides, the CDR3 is TGTGCCAGCAAGGCGGAGAACACCGGGGAGCTGTTTTTT.

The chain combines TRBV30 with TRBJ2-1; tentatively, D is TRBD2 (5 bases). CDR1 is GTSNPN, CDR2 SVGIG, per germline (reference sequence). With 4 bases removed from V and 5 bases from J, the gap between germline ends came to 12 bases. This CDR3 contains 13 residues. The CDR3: CAWTRGWDNEQFF. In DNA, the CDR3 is TGTGCCTGGACCCGGGGATGGGACAATGAGCAGTTCTTC.

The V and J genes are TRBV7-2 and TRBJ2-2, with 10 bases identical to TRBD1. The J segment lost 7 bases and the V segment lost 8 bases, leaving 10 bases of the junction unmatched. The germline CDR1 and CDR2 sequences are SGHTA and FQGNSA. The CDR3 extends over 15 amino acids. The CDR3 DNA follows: TGTGCCAGCGGGCGACAGGGGGCGATAGTCGGGGAGCTGTTTTTT. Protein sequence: CASGRQGAIVGELFF. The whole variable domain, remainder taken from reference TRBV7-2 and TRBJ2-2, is GAGVSQSPSNKVTEKGKDVELRCDPISGHTALYWYRQSLGQGLEFLIYFQGNSAPDKSGLPSDRFSAERTGGSVSTLTIQRTQQEDSAVYLCASGRQGAIVGELFFGEGSRLTVL.

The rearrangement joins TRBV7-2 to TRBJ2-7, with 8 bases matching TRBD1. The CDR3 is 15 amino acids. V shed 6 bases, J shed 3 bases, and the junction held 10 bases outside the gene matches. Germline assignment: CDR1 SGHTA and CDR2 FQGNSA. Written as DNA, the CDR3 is TGTGCCAGCAGGCAGAACCCCGGGACAGGCTACGAGCAGTACTTC. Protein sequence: CASRQNPGTGYEQYF.

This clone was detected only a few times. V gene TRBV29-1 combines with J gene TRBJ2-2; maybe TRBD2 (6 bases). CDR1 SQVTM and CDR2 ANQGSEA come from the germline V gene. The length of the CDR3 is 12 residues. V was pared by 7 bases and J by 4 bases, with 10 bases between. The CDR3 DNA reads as TGCAGCGCTTGGAGGGGCACCGGGGAGCTGTTTTTT. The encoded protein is CSAWRGTGELFF.

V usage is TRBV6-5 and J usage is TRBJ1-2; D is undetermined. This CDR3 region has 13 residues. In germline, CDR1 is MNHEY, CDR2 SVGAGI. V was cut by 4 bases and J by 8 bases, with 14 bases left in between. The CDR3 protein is CASSFTAGAGYTF. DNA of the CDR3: TGTGCCAGCAGTTTTACTGCGGGTGCGGGCTACACCTTC.

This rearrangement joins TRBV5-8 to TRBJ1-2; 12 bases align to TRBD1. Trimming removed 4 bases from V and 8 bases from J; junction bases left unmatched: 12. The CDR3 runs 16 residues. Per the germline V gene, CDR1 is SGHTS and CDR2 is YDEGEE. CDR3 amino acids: CASSDRDRGPGAGYTF. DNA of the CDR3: TGTGCCAGCAGCGACCGGGACAGGGGGCCAGGAGCGGGCTACACCTTC.

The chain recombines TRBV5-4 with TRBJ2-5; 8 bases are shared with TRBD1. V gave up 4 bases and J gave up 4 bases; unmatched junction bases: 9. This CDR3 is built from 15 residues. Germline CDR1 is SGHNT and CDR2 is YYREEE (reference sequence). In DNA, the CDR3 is TGTGCCAGCAGCACACAGGGGGTGAGGGGAGAGACCCAGTACTTC. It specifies CASSTQGVRGETQYF.

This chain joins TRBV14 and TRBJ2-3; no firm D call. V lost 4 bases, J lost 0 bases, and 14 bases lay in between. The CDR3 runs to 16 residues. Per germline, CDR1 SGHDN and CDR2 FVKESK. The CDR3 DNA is TGTGCCAGCAGCCCCTTCAGGCTGGCAAGCACAGATACGCAGTATTTT. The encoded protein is CASSPFRLASTDTQYF.

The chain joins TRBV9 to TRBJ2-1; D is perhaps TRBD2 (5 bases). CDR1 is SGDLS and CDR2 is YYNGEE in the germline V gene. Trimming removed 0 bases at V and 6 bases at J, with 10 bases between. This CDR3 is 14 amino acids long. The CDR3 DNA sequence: TGTGCCAGCAGCGTAGACGGGATCTCCAATGAGCAGTTCTTC. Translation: CASSVDGISNEQFF.

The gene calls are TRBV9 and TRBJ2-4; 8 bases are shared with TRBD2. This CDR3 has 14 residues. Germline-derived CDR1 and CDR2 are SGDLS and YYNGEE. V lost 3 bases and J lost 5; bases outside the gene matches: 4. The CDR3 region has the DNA TGTGCCAGCAGCGGGACTAGCTGGGAAAACATTCAGTACTTC. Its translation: CASSGTSWENIQYF. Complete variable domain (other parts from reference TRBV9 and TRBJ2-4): DSGVTQTPKHLITATGQRVTLRCSPRSGDLSVYWYQQSLDQGLQFLIQYYNGEERAKGNILERFSAQQFPDLHSELNLSSLELGDSALYFCASSGTSWENIQYFGAGTRLSVL.

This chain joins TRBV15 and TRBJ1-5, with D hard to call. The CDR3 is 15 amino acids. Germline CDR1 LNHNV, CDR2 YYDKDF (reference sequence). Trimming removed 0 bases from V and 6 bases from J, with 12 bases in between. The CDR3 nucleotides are TGTGCCACCAGCAGAGATTCCGGGTCCGGTCAGCCCCAGCATTTT. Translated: CATSRDSGSGQPQHF.

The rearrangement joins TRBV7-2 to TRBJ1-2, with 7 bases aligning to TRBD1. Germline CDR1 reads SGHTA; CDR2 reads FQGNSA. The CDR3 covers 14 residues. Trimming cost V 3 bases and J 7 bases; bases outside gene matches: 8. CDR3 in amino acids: CASSFNRRDSGYTF. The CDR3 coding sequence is TGTGCCAGCAGCTTCAACCGCCGGGACAGTGGCTACACCTTC. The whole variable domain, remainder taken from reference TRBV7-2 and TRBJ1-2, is GAGVSQSPSNKVTEKGKDVELRCDPISGHTALYWYRQSLGQGLEFLIYFQGNSAPDKSGLPSDRFSAERTGGSVSTLTIQRTQQEDSAVYLCASSFNRRDSGYTFGSGTRLTVV.

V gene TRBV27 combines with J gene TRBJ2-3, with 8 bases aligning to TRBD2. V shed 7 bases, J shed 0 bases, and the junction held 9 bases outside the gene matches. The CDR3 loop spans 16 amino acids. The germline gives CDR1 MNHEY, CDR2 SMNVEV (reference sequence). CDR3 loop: CASNPLSGGSTDTQYF. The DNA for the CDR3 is TGTGCCAGCAATCCCCTCAGCGGGGGAAGCACAGATACGCAGTATTTT.

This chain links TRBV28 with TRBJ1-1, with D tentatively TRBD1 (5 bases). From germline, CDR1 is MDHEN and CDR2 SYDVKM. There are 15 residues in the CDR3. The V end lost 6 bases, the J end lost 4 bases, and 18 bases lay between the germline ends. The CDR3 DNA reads TGTGCCAGCAGAGTCAGCGGGGGAATGGGCACTGAAGCTTTCTTT. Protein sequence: CASRVSGGMGTEAFF.

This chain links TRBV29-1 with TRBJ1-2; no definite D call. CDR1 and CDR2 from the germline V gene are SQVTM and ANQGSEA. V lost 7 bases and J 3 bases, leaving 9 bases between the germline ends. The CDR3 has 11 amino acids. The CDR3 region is CSGGDDYGYTF. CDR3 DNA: TGCAGCGGAGGTGATGACTATGGCTACACCTTC.

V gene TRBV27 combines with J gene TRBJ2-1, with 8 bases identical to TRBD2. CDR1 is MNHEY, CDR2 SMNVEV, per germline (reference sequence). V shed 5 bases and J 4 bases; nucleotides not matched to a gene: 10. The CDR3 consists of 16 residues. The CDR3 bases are TGTGCCAGCAGTCCCCTTAGCGGGGCCGGGTACAATGAGCAGTTCTTC. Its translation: CASSPLSGAGYNEQFF.

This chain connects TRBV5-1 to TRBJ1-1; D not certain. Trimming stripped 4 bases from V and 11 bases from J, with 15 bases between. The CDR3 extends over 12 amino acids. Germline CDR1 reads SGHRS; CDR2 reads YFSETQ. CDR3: CASSNGVWEAFF. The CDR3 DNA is TGCGCCAGCAGCAATGGAGTCTGGGAGGCTTTCTTT. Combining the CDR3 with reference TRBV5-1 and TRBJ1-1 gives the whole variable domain KAGVTQTPRYLIKTRGQQVTLSCSPISGHRSVSWYQQTPGQGLQFLFEYFSETQRNKGNFPGRFSGRQFSNSRSEMNVSTLELGDSALYLCASSNGVWEAFFGQGTRLTVV.